Included here is one T cell receptor beta chain sequence, with context. Its antigen remains unknown. This sample is part of a study of neurological immune-mediated disorders. In the study overall: Disease course was recorded as relapsing-remitting for roughly 31 and secondary progressive for about 8.5% of the 34 multiple sclerosis patients.

The CDR3 consists of 16 residues. Trimming at V came to 2 bases and at J to 8 bases, leaving 10 bases not matched to a gene. Germline V CDR1 and CDR2: MNHNY, SVGAGI (reference sequence). The authors produced cDNA by 5'RACE using 10-nucleotide random UMIs. TCRdb processed the 5' RACE reads anew with MiXCR; each CDR3 protein has one entry. The sample has over 35,000 distinct CDR3 sequences; over 2% are singletons. Study-wide findings and caveats: In HTLV-1-associated myelopathy, TCR clonal expansion was greatest, whereas multiple sclerosis had the least, falling below healthy controls. On phylogenetic grouping, the repertoires of 18 of 34 multiple sclerosis patients fell within one related-CDR3 cluster, constituting a possible signature.

The source material was PBMCs. This clonotype was sampled from a man aged 25-40 years with multiple sclerosis. This chain links TRBV6-6 with TRBJ2-1, with 9 bases aligning to TRBD1. Written as DNA, the CDR3 is TGTGCCAGCAGTTACGTACCCGGGACAGGGTCGGATGAGCAGTTCTTC. Protein product: CASSYVPGTGSDEQFF.